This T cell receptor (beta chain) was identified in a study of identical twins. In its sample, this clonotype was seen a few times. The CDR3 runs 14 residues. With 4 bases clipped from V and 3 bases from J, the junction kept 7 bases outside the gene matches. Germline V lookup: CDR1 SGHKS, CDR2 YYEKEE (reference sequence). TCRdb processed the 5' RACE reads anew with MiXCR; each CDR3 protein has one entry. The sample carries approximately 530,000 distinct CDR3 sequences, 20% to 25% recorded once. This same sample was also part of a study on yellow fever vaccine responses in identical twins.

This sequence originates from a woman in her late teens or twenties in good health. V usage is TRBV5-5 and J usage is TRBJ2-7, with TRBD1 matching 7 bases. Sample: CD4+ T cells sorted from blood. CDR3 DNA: TGTGCCAGCAGCCTCGACAGGGATCTCTACGAGCAGTACGTC. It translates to CASSLDRDLYEQYV.